This T cell receptor beta chain was captured in a study of shared clonotypes between healthy human individuals. Those who donated were healthy HIV-negative adults, with no recent acute infections or vaccinations reported. The run depth of the assay was deep. Generated by immunoSEQ multiplex PCR, the TCRdb table keeps only in-frame clones and is missing some. Among about 1,500,000 clones listed, roughly 96% were seen once. There are 15 residues in the CDR3. V lost 4 bases to trimming and J lost 5 bases; unmatched junction nucleotides: 5. Germline V lookup: CDR1 SQVTM, CDR2 ANQGSEA. The source of this sequence is a man aged 25 to 40 in good health. The sequencing sample was made of naive CD4+ T cells sorted from blood. The subset here: CD45RA+ positively selected. The chain joins TRBV29-1 to TRBJ2-2; the match to TRBD2 covers 12 bases. The CDR3 DNA reads TGCAGCGTTGGTGTGCTAGCGGGAGGGACCGGGGAGCTGTTTTTT. This sequence encodes CSVGVLAGGTGELFF.